This TCR beta chain was captured by sequencing in a study of cytomegalovirus exposure and HLA in healthy donors. Study information: An analysis done earlier identified more than 100 million unique TCR beta sequences from approximately 200 million T cells. Notes on the study in general: Reportedly, cytomegalovirus status was diagnosed with high sensitivity and specificity. The Asian-associated ancestry cluster reportedly had fewer N-insertions than the approximately 650-donor mean in a later analysis. A highly shared variant cluster was judged a likely technical artifact.

The PCR was carried out with 60 Vbeta primers and 13 Jbeta primers. Assay used: immunoSEQ multiplex PCR; TCRdb lists only in-frame clones, some missing. The sample lists over 250,000 clones, 72% seen once, with under 3% in the top ten. This CDR3 comprises 14 residues. V dropped 9 bases and J dropped 0 bases, with 12 bases sitting between them. The germline CDR1 and CDR2 sequences are LNHNV and YYDKDF (reference sequence). Of note for this clone: What it recognizes is unknown.

The sample was PBMCs. The V gene is TRBV15, the J gene TRBJ1-3; D is undetermined. This TCR was recovered from a female donor in good health and CMV-seronegative. DNA of the CDR3: TGTGCCACTTCGAGGGAACTCTCTGGAAACACCATATATTTT. Its translation is CATSRELSGNTIYF.